The rows below give T cell receptor beta chains drawn from one sample of a study of blood T cell repertoires in COVID-19. Repertoires were generated with immunoSEQ multiplex PCR, while TCRdb's copy carries only in-frame clones and drops some. Seen here are about 320,000 clones, around 82% observed once, and the top ten hold roughly 1.2%. The sequencing sample was made of peripheral blood. The receptors were gathered from a woman in her forties or fifties with acute or convalescent COVID-19. CDR3s include the opening cysteine and the closing phenylalanine or tryptophan. Fields, in order: J gene, clone size, D gene, V gene, CDR3 protein, CDR3 DNA. A D gene is named only where the DNA matches it firmly. A clone size is listed for some rows: how often the clone was seen (once, few, many), or a class if it is expanded.

TRBJ2-2 . TRBD2 TRBV5-1 CASSFRAGGSTGELFF TGCGCCAGCAGCTTCCGAGCGGGGGGCTCCACCGGGGAGCTGTTTTTT
TRBJ2-1 . TRBD1 TRBV11-3 CASSQTQGARGNEQFF TGTGCCAGCAGCCAGACACAGGGGGCGCGGGGCAATGAGCAGTTCTTC
TRBJ2-5 . . TRBV7-9 CASGPGGPGETQYF TGTGCCAGCGGCCCCGGGGGGCCGGGGGAGACCCAGTACTTC
TRBJ1-2 many . TRBV5-1 CASSPNRNNYGYTF TGCGCCAGCAGCCCGAACAGGAATAACTATGGCTACACCTTC
TRBJ1-2 . . TRBV11-2 CASSSIRMEGKRYGYTF TGTGCCAGCAGCTCAATCAGGATGGAGGGGAAGAGATATGGCTACACCTTC
TRBJ1-1 . TRBD1 TRBV18 CASSPRAGGTNTEAFF TGTGCCAGCTCACCACGGGCAGGGGGGACCAACACTGAAGCTTTCTTT
TRBJ2-7 . . TRBV7-2 CASSSQIGQNYEQYF TGTGCCAGCAGCTCTCAGATTGGGCAGAACTACGAGCAGTACTTC
TRBJ2-5 . TRBD2 TRBV5-1 CASSIPGLGTQYF TGCGCCAGCAGCATACCGGGACTAGGGACCCAGTACTTC
TRBJ1-1 . . TRBV29-1 CSVEGRTEAFF TGCAGCGTTGAAGGGAGGACTGAAGCTTTCTTT
TRBJ2-2 . TRBD2 TRBV3-1/TRBV3-2 CASSQPIRLADTGELFF TGTGCCAGCAGCCAACCGATACGACTAGCGGACACCGGGGAGCTGTTTTTT
TRBJ2-5 . TRBD2 TRBV9 CASSVGPASGQETQYF TGTGCCAGCAGCGTAGGGCCGGCTAGCGGCCAAGAGACCCAGTACTTC
TRBJ1-1 . . TRBV25-1 CATRRDIPNTEAFF TGTGCCACCAGAAGAGACATACCGAACACTGAAGCTTTCTTT
TRBJ1-1 few TRBD1 TRBV2 CASRGDRDGEAFF TGTGCCAGCAGGGGAGACAGGGATGGAGAAGCTTTCTTT
TRBJ1-5 . . TRBV7-3 CASSLTPDIQPQHF TGTGCCAGCAGCTTAACCCCAGACATCCAGCCCCAGCATTTT
TRBJ2-3 . TRBD2 TRBV5-1 CASGRELAGGDTQYF TGCGCCAGCGGACGGGAACTAGCGGGAGGAGATACGCAGTATTTT
TRBJ1-2 . . TRBV5-1 CASSLEAGYGYTF TGCGCCAGCAGCTTGGAGGCGGGCTATGGCTACACCTTC
TRBJ1-1 . . TRBV6-5 CATVSGVRGTEAFF TGTGCCACCGTCTCAGGGGTAAGGGGCACTGAAGCTTTCTTT
TRBJ2-2 . . TRBV30 CAWSVGGTGELFF TGTGCCTGGAGTGTTGGCGGCACCGGGGAGCTGTTTTTT
TRBJ1-3 . TRBD1 TRBV30 CAWSDGQGGGNTIYF TGTGCCTGGAGTGACGGACAGGGGGGCGGAAACACCATATATTTT
TRBJ2-1 . TRBD2 TRBV5-6 CASSLGGTREYNEQFF TGTGCCAGCAGCTTGGGAGGGACTAGGGAGTACAATGAGCAGTTCTTC
TRBJ2-5 . . TRBV29-1 CSVESTSQETQYF TGCAGCGTTGAGTCAACTTCCCAAGAGACCCAGTACTTC
TRBJ1-1 . TRBD1 TRBV9 CASSVEGTGGTEAFF TGTGCCAGCAGCGTAGAAGGGACAGGGGGGACTGAAGCTTTCTTT
TRBJ2-5 few . TRBV6-6 CASMGDKETQYF TGTGCCAGCATGGGGGACAAAGAGACCCAGTACTTC
TRBJ2-1 . . TRBV25-1 CASSGHLAYNEQFF TGTGCCAGCAGTGGGCATTTGGCCTACAATGAGCAGTTCTTC
TRBJ2-7 once TRBD2 TRBV6-1 CASSEPGGAYSEQYF TGTGCCAGCAGTGAACCGGGAGGGGCGTACTCCGAGCAGTACTTC
TRBJ1-6 . . TRBV7-9 CASGTLGSPLHF TGTGCCAGCGGGACTCTGGGGTCACCCCTCCACTTT
TRBJ2-1 . . TRBV14 CASSRNVAEQFF TGTGCCAGCAGCCGAAACGTGGCTGAGCAGTTCTTC
TRBJ2-7 once . TRBV27 CASRLGVRAGTYEQYF TGTGCCAGCAGATTAGGGGTTCGTGCGGGTACCTACGAGCAGTACTTC
TRBJ1-1 . . TRBV27 CASSSQGSEAFF TGTGCCAGCAGTTCTCAGGGATCTGAAGCTTTCTTT
TRBJ2-2 . . TRBV3-1/TRBV3-2 CASSLRNTGELFF TGTGCCAGCAGCCTTCGGAACACCGGGGAGCTGTTTTTT
TRBJ2-5 once . TRBV7-2 CASSSRGPQGQSQYF TGTGCCAGCAGCAGCCGCGGGCCTCAGGGGCAGTCCCAGTACTTC
TRBJ1-1 . . TRBV29-1 CSVEVSNTEAFF TGCAGCGTTGAAGTGAGCAACACTGAAGCTTTCTTT
TRBJ1-4 once . TRBV2 CASSVQGGEKLFF TGTGCCAGCAGTGTCCAGGGCGGTGAAAAACTGTTTTTT
TRBJ2-5 . TRBD1 TRBV27 CASSPNRGRETQYF TGTGCCAGCAGTCCGAACAGGGGGCGAGAGACCCAGTACTTC
TRBJ1-2 . TRBD1 TRBV29-1 CSVRTGTNYGYTF TGCAGCGTTCGGACAGGGACCAACTATGGCTACACCTTC
TRBJ1-2 . . TRBV28 CASSLGWQWYGYTF TGTGCCAGCAGTTTAGGTTGGCAGTGGTATGGCTACACCTTC
TRBJ1-5 . TRBD1 TRBV27 CASSLGTGNDYNQPQHF TGTGCCAGCAGTCTAGGGACAGGGAACGACTACAATCAGCCCCAGCATTTT
TRBJ1-1 . . TRBV2 CASSEVELAFF TGTGCCAGCAGTGAGGTCGAACTGGCTTTCTTT
TRBJ1-2 . . TRBV9 CASSVGTGNYGYTF TGTGCCAGCAGCGTAGGAACAGGGAACTATGGCTACACCTTC
TRBJ1-2 once . TRBV6-8 CASTKEGIGYGYTF TGTGCCAGCACAAAGGAGGGTATAGGCTATGGCTACACCTTC
TRBJ2-6 . . TRBV6-5 CASSTRGANVLTF TGTGCCAGCAGTACTAGGGGGGCCAACGTCCTGACTTTC
TRBJ1-1 . . TRBV21-1 CASSALAPGQGYTEAFF TGTGCCAGCAGCGCATTGGCCCCGGGACAGGGGTACACTGAAGCTTTCTTT
TRBJ2-7 . . TRBV10-2 CASTRHIAAEQYF TGCGCCAGCACCAGACACATCGCAGCCGAGCAGTACTTC
TRBJ1-1 . . TRBV30 CAWRGRLTTEAFF TGTGCCTGGAGAGGGAGACTGACAACTGAAGCTTTCTTT
TRBJ2-6 . . TRBV27 CASSSQQGWESGANVLTF TGTGCCAGCAGTTCCCAACAGGGCTGGGAATCTGGGGCCAACGTCCTGACTTTC
TRBJ1-3 once TRBD1 TRBV5-1 CASSLGQGAGNTIYF TGCGCCAGCAGCTTGGGGCAGGGGGCTGGAAACACCATATATTTT
TRBJ2-1 once TRBD1 TRBV9 CASSESGGANNEQFF TGTGCCAGCAGCGAATCAGGGGGCGCCAACAATGAGCAGTTCTTC
TRBJ1-2 . . TRBV19 CASSRQRYGYTF TGTGCCAGTAGCCGGCAGAGGTATGGCTACACCTTC
TRBJ1-5 . . TRBV30 CAWSLDSNNQPQHF TGTGCCTGGAGTCTTGACAGCAACAATCAGCCCCAGCATTTT
TRBJ1-5 once TRBD1 TRBV30 CAWSAPGQGAWQPQHF TGTGCCTGGAGTGCCCCCGGACAGGGGGCTTGGCAGCCCCAGCATTTT
TRBJ1-2 . . TRBV5-4 CASSLAAGDTYGYTF TGTGCCAGCAGCTTGGCGGCAGGGGATACCTATGGCTACACCTTC
TRBJ1-1 . . TRBV6-4 CASSSWGGRVAFF TGTGCCAGCAGCTCCTGGGGGGGTAGGGTAGCTTTCTTT
TRBJ1-2 . . TRBV10-3 CAISESTGGEDGYTF TGTGCCATCAGTGAGTCGACGGGGGGCGAGGATGGCTACACCTTC
TRBJ1-3 . . TRBV3-1/TRBV3-2 CASSRRSSGNTIYF TGTGCCAGCAGCCGACGGAGCTCTGGAAACACCATATATTTT